This T cell receptor (beta chain) derives from a study of blood T cell repertoires in COVID-19. Study in general: PBMCs, B-cell-depleted T cells, or T cells provided the cDNA or gDNA that made up the material.

J gave up 6 bases and V 5 bases, and 4 bases lay outside the gene matches. From germline, CDR1 is LNHNV and CDR2 YYDKDF (reference sequence). This CDR3 has 14 amino acids. The authors' processing: Amplification from reference gene primers served as the basis for estimated nucleated cell counts. Profiled with immunoSEQ multiplex PCR; TCRdb holds only in-frame clones, not every one. V, J and clone size derive from that table, while D and trimming were established from the DNA sequence. The repertoire holds around 77,000 clones, with about four fifths as singletons. The gene calls are TRBV15 and TRBJ2-1; 10 bases map to TRBD2. The TCR originated in a human donor in a cohort sampled during active COVID-19. Sequencing used peripheral blood. This CDR3 reads CATSWSGGANEQFF. DNA of the CDR3: TGTGCCACCAGCTGGAGCGGGGGGGCCAATGAGCAGTTCTTC.